A selection of T cell receptor beta chains follows, all from one sample in a study of blood T cell repertoires in COVID-19. Data came from immunoSEQ multiplex PCR; TCRdb stores just in-frame clones and leaves some out. This table has about 370,000 clones, roughly 90% appearing once. The material sequenced was peripheral blood. The receptors stem from a woman aged 25 to 39 with COVID-19, enrolled during active disease. Both conserved end residues are part of each CDR3. D genes are given only for firm matches.

j_gene	d_gene	v_gene	CDR3aa
TRBJ2-6	TRBD1	TRBV27	CASSYDREPGANVLTF
TRBJ2-3	TRBD1	TRBV5-4	CASSSGVTGVGTDTQYF
TRBJ1-5	TRBD1	TRBV7-2	CASSPNGQGQHF
TRBJ1-3	NA	TRBV7-8	CASSHSGSGNTIYF
TRBJ1-1	NA	TRBV6-2/TRBV6-3	CASSYARGGTEAFF
TRBJ2-1	TRBD1	TRBV24-1	CATSDLGTGPVF
TRBJ2-1	TRBD2	TRBV24-1	CATSETSGISYNEQFF
TRBJ2-1	NA	TRBV10-3	CAITGEPGNEQFF
TRBJ2-1	NA	TRBV12-3/TRBV12-4	CASSLGQTFQFF
TRBJ1-3	TRBD1	TRBV19	CASSFLGTGRNTIYF